This T cell receptor (beta chain) stems from a study of blood T cells in healthy people across ages. Study findings and constraints: Because donor CMV status was unknown, expanded clonotype changes were possibly confounded.

Per sample, a minimum of 6 million PBMCs were isolated. Together with a sample-barcoded 5' primer, a J-beta primer mix was included in a second PCR lasting roughly 6 to 12 cycles. Every individual sample yielded 2.5 million or more paired-end reads (each containing CDR3). One entry per CDR3 protein results from TCRdb running MiXCR on the 5' RACE reads. The table shows about a million distinct CDR3 sequences, with around two fifths occurring only once. Points on this clonotype: Its specificity is not known. This may stem from a read error, because a much larger clone lies one nucleotide away.

The specimen was blood. This TCR was recovered from a man aged 18 to 30 in good health.

CDR3 protein: CASVPPSGPSTDTQYF. The DNA for the CDR3 is TGTGCCAGCGTCCCTCCTAGCGGCCCTAGCACAGATACGCAGTATTTT. The chain carries TRBV7-9 and TRBJ2-3; 7 bases are shared with TRBD2. CDR3 length: 16 amino acids. Germline CDR1 and CDR2: SEHNR and FQNEAQ (reference sequence). V dropped 8 bases and J dropped 0; count of bases not matched to a gene: 11.